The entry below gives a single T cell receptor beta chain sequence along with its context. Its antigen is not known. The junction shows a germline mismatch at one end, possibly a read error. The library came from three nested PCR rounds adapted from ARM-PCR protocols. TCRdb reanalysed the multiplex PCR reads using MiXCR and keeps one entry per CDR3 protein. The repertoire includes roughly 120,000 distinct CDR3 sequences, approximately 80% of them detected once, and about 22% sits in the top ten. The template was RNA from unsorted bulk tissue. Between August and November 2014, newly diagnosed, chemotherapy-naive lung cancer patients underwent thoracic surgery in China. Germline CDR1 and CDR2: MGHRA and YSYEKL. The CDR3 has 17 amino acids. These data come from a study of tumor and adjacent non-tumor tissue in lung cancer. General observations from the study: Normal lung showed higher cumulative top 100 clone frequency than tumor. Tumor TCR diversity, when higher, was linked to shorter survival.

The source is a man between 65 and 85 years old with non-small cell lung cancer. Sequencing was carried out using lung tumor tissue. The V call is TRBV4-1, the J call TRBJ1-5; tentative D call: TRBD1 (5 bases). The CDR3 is CASAKYLTGDSNQPLHF. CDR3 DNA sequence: TGCGCCAGCGCCAAGTATCTGACGGGGGATAGCAATCAACCCCTGCATTTT.